What follows is one T cell receptor beta chain and its context. This table comes from immunoSEQ multiplex PCR, and its TCRdb copy is limited to in-frame clones, with some not included. This table holds tens of thousands of clones, 65% to 90% found once. The data derive from a study of blood T cell repertoires in COVID-19. V gave up 6 bases and J gave up 0 bases, with 14 bases separating them. This CDR3 region has 16 residues. Germline CDR1 and CDR2: MNHEY and SMNVEV (reference sequence). The source material was peripheral blood. The clonotype was recovered from a woman aged 80 or over with acute or convalescent COVID-19. The chain joins TRBV27 to TRBJ1-4, with D perhaps matching TRBD1 (5 bases). CDR3: CASSSLGGATNEKLFF. CDR3 coding DNA: TGTGCCAGCAGCTCCCTGGGGGGGGCAACTAATGAAAAACTGTTTTTT.